These T cell receptor beta chains were read from a single sample in a study of blood T cell repertoires in COVID-19. Method: immunoSEQ multiplex PCR; TCRdb's copy keeps in-frame clones and lacks some. The repertoire holds about 380,000 clones, with around 89% as singletons. Sample: PBMCs or T cells enriched from blood (not recorded which). The receptors were sampled from a woman between 18 and 30 years old who had recovered from COVID-19. Each CDR3 is given with its conserved first and last residue. The D gene is left open where the match is weak. Clone size, where shown, is once, few, many, or a class for clones that have expanded.

NA	TRBJ2-7	TRBV5-6	NA	TGTGCCAGCAGCCTGGGACACTCCTACGAGCAGTACTTC	CASSLGHSYEQYF
NA	TRBJ2-7	TRBV3-1/TRBV3-2	TRBD2	TGTGCCAGCAGCCAATTACTAGCGTCATCCTACGAGCAGTACTTC	CASSQLLASSYEQYF
NA	TRBJ2-1	TRBV29-1	TRBD1	TGCAGCGTCCGAGAGGGGGCCCCCAATGAGCAGTTCTTC	CSVREGAPNEQFF
NA	TRBJ2-2	TRBV11-1	NA	TGTGCCAGCAGCCCCTCTAGAGAAGGGGAGCTGTTTTTT	CASSPSREGELFF
NA	TRBJ1-1	TRBV18	TRBD1	TGTGCCAGCTCACCAAGACAGGGGGATTCTGAAGCTTTCTTT	CASSPRQGDSEAFF
NA	TRBJ1-2	TRBV7-9	TRBD1	TGTGCCAGCAGCCCCCCCGCCGGGACAGAAAACTATGGCTACACCTTC	CASSPPAGTENYGYTF
NA	TRBJ1-2	TRBV12-5	NA	TGTGCTAGTGGCCCTCTCCCCCTCCGAGACTATGGCTACACCTTC	CASGPLPLRDYGYTF
NA	TRBJ2-5	TRBV7-2	TRBD1	TGTGCCAGCAGCTACGTCCCGGGACAGGGGCGGGAGACCCAGTACTTC	CASSYVPGQGRETQYF
NA	TRBJ2-3	TRBV7-6	NA	TGTGCCAGCAGCCCAGGCCGCGGCACAGATACGCAGTATTTT	CASSPGRGTDTQYF
NA	TRBJ1-2	TRBV9	TRBD1	TGTGCCAGCAGCAACCGACAGGGTGGCTATGGCTACACCTTC	CASSNRQGGYGYTF
few	TRBJ1-2	TRBV6-1	TRBD1	TGTGCCAGCAGTGAAATGACAGGGGTTAACTATGGCTACACCTTC	CASSEMTGVNYGYTF
NA	TRBJ1-2	TRBV7-9	NA	TGTGCCAGCAGCTTTTCAGGGAGGAACTATGGCTACACCTTC	CASSFSGRNYGYTF
NA	TRBJ1-2	TRBV3-1/TRBV3-2	NA	TGTGCCAGCAGCCAAGTGGGTCGGGGGGCTGGTGGCTACACCTTC	CASSQVGRGAGGYTF
NA	TRBJ1-1	TRBV15	TRBD1	TGTGCCACCAGCAGAACAGGGGTGACTGAAGCTTTCTTT	CATSRTGVTEAFF
NA	TRBJ2-5	TRBV9	TRBD2	TGTGCCAGCAGCGTAGGGACTAGCAGGGTCTCGGAGACCCAGTACTTC	CASSVGTSRVSETQYF
NA	TRBJ1-2	TRBV30	TRBD1	TGTGCCTGGAGTATAGGACAGGGGAATGGCTACACCTTC	CAWSIGQGNGYTF
NA	TRBJ1-4	TRBV29-1	NA	TGCAGCGTTGAGAAACAGAATAATGAAAAACTGTTTTTT	CSVEKQNNEKLFF
NA	TRBJ2-6	TRBV6-2/TRBV6-3	NA	TGTGCCAGCAGTTACGGCCTGCCCTCTGGGGCCAACGTCCTGACTTTC	CASSYGLPSGANVLTF
NA	TRBJ1-1	TRBV6-5	NA	TGTGCCAGCAGTTTGATACAGGGTTACACTGAAGCTTTCTTT	CASSLIQGYTEAFF
once	TRBJ2-7	TRBV5-1	NA	TGCGCCAGCAGCGCCGGGGGGCAGGGGACCTACGAGCAGTACTTC	CASSAGGQGTYEQYF
NA	TRBJ1-2	TRBV13	TRBD1	TGTGCCAGCAGCTTCGAAGGGACAGGAAGGGGCTATGGCTACACCTTC	CASSFEGTGRGYGYTF
NA	TRBJ1-2	TRBV11-2	NA	TGTGCCAGCACCACCTCCGGGGGTGCGACCGGCCGCTTGGGCTACACCTTC	CASTTSGGATGRLGYTF
NA	TRBJ2-7	TRBV13	NA	TGTGCCAGCAGCCTATCCTACGAGCAGTACTTC	CASSLSYEQYF
NA	TRBJ1-1	TRBV10-3	NA	TGTGCCATCAGTGGCGTAGGGGGTTCGAATCAGTTCATGAACACTGAAGCTTTCTTT	CAISGVGGSNQFMNTEAFF
NA	TRBJ1-3	TRBV7-9	NA	TGTGCCAGCAGCTTAGAAGCAGGGGCCACCATATATTTT	CASSLEAGATIYF
NA	TRBJ1-5	TRBV6-2/TRBV6-3	NA	TGTGCCAGCAGTTATTGGGCAGGGGATCGCAATCAGCCCCAGCATTTT	CASSYWAGDRNQPQHF
once	TRBJ2-4	TRBV27	NA	TGTGCCAGCAGTTTATCGAACTCCGGACTAGCCAAAAACATTCAGTACTTC	CASSLSNSGLAKNIQYF
NA	TRBJ2-3	TRBV10-3	TRBD2	TGTGCCATCAGTGATCGGGCCGATAGCAACCTCCGGGAGGGTACGCAGTATTTT	CAISDRADSNLREGTQYF
NA	TRBJ1-5	TRBV5-5	NA	TGTGCCAGCAGCCTTGCCCGGGGGTGGAATCAGCCCCAGCATTTT	CASSLARGWNQPQHF
NA	TRBJ1-2	TRBV7-9	TRBD1	TGTGCCAGCAGCCCCGACACCATGGACAGGGGGCTTCCCAGCTACACCTTC	CASSPDTMDRGLPSYTF
NA	TRBJ2-3	TRBV29-1	TRBD1	TGCAGCGTCCGGACAGGGGAGACAGATACGCAGTATTTT	CSVRTGETDTQYF
NA	TRBJ2-5	TRBV7-9	NA	TGTGCCAGCAGCTCCAAATTCCAAGAGACCCAGTACTTC	CASSSKFQETQYF
NA	TRBJ2-7	TRBV19	NA	TGTGCCAGTAGTTCCGGAGCTTACGAGCAGTACTTC	CASSSGAYEQYF
NA	TRBJ1-1	TRBV6-5	TRBD1	TGTGCCAGCAGTTACCCGACAGGGGCGAACACTGAAGCTTTCTTT	CASSYPTGANTEAFF
once	TRBJ2-7	TRBV7-3	TRBD1	TGTGCCAGCAGCTTACGAGGAATCCCGGGACAGGGGACCCCCTACGAGCAGTACTTC	CASSLRGIPGQGTPYEQYF
NA	TRBJ1-2	TRBV6-1	NA	TGTGCCAGCAGTGAAGCACAGGGCGTCCCCTATGGCTACACCTTC	CASSEAQGVPYGYTF
NA	TRBJ1-2	TRBV30	NA	TGTGCCTGGACCCTAGATCCCGTGGGCTATGGCTACACCTTC	CAWTLDPVGYGYTF
NA	TRBJ1-1	TRBV2	NA	TGTGCCAGCATATTTCGCGAAGTAGGGGAGAACACTGAAGCTTTCTTT	CASIFREVGENTEAFF
NA	TRBJ2-7	TRBV7-2	NA	TGTGCCAGCAGCAATGACAGATACTCCTACGAGCAGTACTTC	CASSNDRYSYEQYF
once	TRBJ1-3	TRBV19	NA	TGTGCCAGTAGTGCGTCGTACAGAGTTCCTGGAAACACCATATATTTT	CASSASYRVPGNTIYF
NA	TRBJ2-2	TRBV4-1	TRBD2	TGCGCCAGCAGCCAAGCGGCCGGGGGGTCTTTCACCGGGGAGCTGTTTTTT	CASSQAAGGSFTGELFF
NA	TRBJ2-1	TRBV25-1	TRBD2	TGTGCCAGCAGTGATCGGGGGGTTGGTGAGCAGTTCTTC	CASSDRGVGEQFF
NA	TRBJ1-5	TRBV28	TRBD1	TGTGCCAGCAGACCTAGGGGCAGGGGGAGCAATCAGCCCCAGCATTTT	CASRPRGRGSNQPQHF
NA	TRBJ2-5	TRBV14	TRBD2	TGTGCCAGCAGCCAAGGCCTAGCGGGCTCCCAAGAGACCCAGTACTTC	CASSQGLAGSQETQYF
NA	TRBJ1-2	TRBV7-9	NA	TGTGCCAGCAGCTTAGGGACAGACTCGAATGGCTACACCTTC	CASSLGTDSNGYTF
few	TRBJ1-3	TRBV6-5	NA	TGTGCCAGCAATGGTCTGGCCACCATATATTTT	CASNGLATIYF
NA	TRBJ1-2	TRBV6-6	NA	TGTGCCAGCAGTCTTGTCTCTAACCCGACAGGCTACTATGGCTACACCTTC	CASSLVSNPTGYYGYTF
NA	TRBJ1-1	TRBV6-2/TRBV6-3	TRBD1	TGTGCCAGCAGTTTTGGACAGGGATGGAACACTGAAGCTTTCTTT	CASSFGQGWNTEAFF
NA	TRBJ1-2	TRBV15	NA	TGTGCCACCAGCAGAGATCAGAAGGGGGTCTATGGCTACACCTTC	CATSRDQKGVYGYTF
NA	TRBJ2-3	TRBV12-5	TRBD1	TGTGCTAGTGGTTCCTCACCCGGACAACAGGGGGGAGATACGCAGTATTTT	CASGSSPGQQGGDTQYF
NA	TRBJ1-5	TRBV6-6	NA	TGTGCCAGCAGTCATATCCCCGGGGGCAATCAGCCCCAGCATTTT	CASSHIPGGNQPQHF
once	TRBJ2-7	TRBV11-2	NA	TGTGCCAGCAGCCCCCATGGAACAGGGAGTGCCGAGCAGTACTTC	CASSPHGTGSAEQYF
NA	TRBJ1-3	TRBV5-1	TRBD1	TGCGCCAGCAGCTTGACAGGGGTCCTGTGGGGAAACACCATATATTTT	CASSLTGVLWGNTIYF
NA	TRBJ1-6	TRBV30	NA	TGTGCCTGGAGGGAGGGTAGTTCCTATAATTCACCCCTCCACTTT	CAWREGSSYNSPLHF
NA	TRBJ1-4	TRBV28	TRBD1	TGTGCCAGCAGTTCCCGACAGGGGGCGAATGAAAAACTGTTTTTT	CASSSRQGANEKLFF
once	TRBJ2-7	TRBV6-5	TRBD1	TGTGCCAGCACCCGGACAGGGAAGGGCTACGAGCAGTACTTC	CASTRTGKGYEQYF
NA	TRBJ2-2	TRBV9	NA	TGTGCCAGCAGCGGTAGAGAGAGTCCGAACACCGGGGAGCTGTTTTTT	CASSGRESPNTGELFF
NA	TRBJ1-5	TRBV28	NA	TGTGCCAGCAGTTTATCCGGGGGTCCCTATCAGCCCCAGCATTTT	CASSLSGGPYQPQHF
NA	TRBJ1-5	TRBV28	TRBD1	TGTGCCAGCAGTTTATACATTTGGGGGCAGGGGGTCGACGAAAGCAATCAGCCCCAGCATTTT	CASSLYIWGQGVDESNQPQHF